The T cell receptor (beta chain) under discussion was sequenced for a study of cytotoxic CD8 clonotypes in ibrutinib-treated CLL. The CDR3 covers 13 residues. V gave up 4 bases and J gave up 8 bases, with 15 bases separating them. Germline V CDR1 and CDR2: SGHRS, YFSETQ. Data came from immunoSEQ multiplex PCR; TCRdb stores just in-frame clones and leaves some out. The table includes 45,000 to 60,000 clones, approximately 52% detected once. The sequence came from a human donor with chronic lymphocytic leukemia. The chain has TRBV5-1 and TRBJ1-2; no definite D call. The starting material was PBMCs, obtained after 24 months of ibrutinib treatment. The CDR3 nucleotides read TGCGCCAGCAGCCAGACATTGGGCAAGGGCTACACCTTC. It specifies CASSQTLGKGYTF.